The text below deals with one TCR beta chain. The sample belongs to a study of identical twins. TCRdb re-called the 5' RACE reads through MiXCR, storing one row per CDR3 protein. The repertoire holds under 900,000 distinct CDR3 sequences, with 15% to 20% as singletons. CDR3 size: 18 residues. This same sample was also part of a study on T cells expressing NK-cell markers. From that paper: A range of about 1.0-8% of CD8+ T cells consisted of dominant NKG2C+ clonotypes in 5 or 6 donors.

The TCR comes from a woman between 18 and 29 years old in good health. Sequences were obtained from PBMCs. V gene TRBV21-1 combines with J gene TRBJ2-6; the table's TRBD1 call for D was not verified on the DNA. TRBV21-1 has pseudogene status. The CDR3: CASSKIAGVPSGANVLTF. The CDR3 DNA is TGTGCCAGCAGCAAAATAGCAGGGGTCCCCTCTGGGGCCAACGTCCTGACTTTC.